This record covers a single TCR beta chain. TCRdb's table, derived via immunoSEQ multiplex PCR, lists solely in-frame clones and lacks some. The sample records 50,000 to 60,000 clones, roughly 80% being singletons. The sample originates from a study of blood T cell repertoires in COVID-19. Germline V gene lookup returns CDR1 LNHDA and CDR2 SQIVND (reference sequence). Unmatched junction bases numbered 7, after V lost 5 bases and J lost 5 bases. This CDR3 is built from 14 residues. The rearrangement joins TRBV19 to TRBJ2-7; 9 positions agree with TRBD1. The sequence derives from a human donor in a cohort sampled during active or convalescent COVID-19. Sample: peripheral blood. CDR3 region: CASSGAGTGHEQYF. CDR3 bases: TGTGCCAGTAGTGGAGCCGGGACAGGGCACGAGCAGTACTTC.